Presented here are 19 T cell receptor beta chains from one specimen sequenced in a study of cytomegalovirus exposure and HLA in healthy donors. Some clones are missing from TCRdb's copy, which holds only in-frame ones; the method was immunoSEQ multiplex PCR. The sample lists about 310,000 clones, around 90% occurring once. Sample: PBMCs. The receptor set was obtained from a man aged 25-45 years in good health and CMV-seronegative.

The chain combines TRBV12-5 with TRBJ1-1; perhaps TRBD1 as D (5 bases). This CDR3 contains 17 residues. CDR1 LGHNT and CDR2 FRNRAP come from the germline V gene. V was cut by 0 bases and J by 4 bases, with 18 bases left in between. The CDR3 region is CASGLVWNGGRGTEAFF. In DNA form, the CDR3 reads TGTGCTAGTGGTTTGGTTTGGAACGGGGGGAGAGGCACTGAAGCTTTCTTT.

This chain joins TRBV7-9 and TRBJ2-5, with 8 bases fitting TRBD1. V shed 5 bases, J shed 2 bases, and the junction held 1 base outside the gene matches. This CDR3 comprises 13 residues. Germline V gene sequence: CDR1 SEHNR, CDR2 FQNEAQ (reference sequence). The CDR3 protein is CASSRTGQETQYF. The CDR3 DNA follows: TGTGCCAGCAGCCGGACAGGGCAAGAGACCCAGTACTTC.

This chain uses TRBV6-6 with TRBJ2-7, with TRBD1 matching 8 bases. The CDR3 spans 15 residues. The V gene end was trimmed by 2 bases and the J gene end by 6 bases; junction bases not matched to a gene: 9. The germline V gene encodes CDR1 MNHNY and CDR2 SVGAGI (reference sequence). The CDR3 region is CASSYPGQGLVEQYF. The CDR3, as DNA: TGTGCCAGCAGTTACCCCGGACAGGGCTTGGTCGAGCAGTACTTC.

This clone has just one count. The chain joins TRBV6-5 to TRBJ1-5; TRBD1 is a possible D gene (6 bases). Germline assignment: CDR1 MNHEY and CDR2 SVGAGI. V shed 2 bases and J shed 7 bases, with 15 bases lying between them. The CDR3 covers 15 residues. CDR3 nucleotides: TGTGCCAGCAGTTACAATGGGGGCAGAGGGCAGCCCCAGCATTTT. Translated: CASSYNGGRGQPQHF.

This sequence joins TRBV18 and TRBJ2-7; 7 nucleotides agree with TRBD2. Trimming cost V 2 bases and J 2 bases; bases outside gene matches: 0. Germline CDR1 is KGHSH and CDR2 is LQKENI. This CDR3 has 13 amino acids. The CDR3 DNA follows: TGTGCCAGCTCACCAGGGAGGGCCTACGAGCAGTACTTC. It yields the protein CASSPGRAYEQYF.

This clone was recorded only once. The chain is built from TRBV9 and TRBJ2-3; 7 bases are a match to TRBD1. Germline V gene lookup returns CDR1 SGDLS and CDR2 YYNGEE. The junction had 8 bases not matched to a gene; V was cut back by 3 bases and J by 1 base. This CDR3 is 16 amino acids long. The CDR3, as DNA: TGTGCCAGCAGCGCCCAGACAGGGTTTGGCACAGATACGCAGTATTTT. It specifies CASSAQTGFGTDTQYF. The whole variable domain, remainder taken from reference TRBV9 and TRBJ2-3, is DSGVTQTPKHLITATGQRVTLRCSPRSGDLSVYWYQQSLDQGLQFLIQYYNGEERAKGNILERFSAQQFPDLHSELNLSSLELGDSALYFCASSAQTGFGTDTQYFGPGTRLTVL.

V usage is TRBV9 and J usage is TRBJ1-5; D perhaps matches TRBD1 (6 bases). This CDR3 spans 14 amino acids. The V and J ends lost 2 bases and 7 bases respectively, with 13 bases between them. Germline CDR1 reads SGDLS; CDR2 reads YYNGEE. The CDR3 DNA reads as TGTGCCAGCAGCGTCGGGGGGCTAGGGCAGCCCCAGCATTTT. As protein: CASSVGGLGQPQHF.

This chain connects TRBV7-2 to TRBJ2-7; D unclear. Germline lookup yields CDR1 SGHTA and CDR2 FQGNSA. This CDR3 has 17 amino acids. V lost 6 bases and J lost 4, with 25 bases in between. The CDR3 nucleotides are TGTGCCAGCAGACGAGATGGTACCCGCTCATTCAAATACGAGCAGTACTTC. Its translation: CASRRDGTRSFKYEQYF.

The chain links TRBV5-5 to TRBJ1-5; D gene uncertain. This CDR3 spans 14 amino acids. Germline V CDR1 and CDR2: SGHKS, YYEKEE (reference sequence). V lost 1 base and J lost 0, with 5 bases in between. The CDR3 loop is CASSLRYSNQPQHF. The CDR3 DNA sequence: TGTGCCAGCAGCTTGCGGTATAGCAATCAGCCCCAGCATTTT.

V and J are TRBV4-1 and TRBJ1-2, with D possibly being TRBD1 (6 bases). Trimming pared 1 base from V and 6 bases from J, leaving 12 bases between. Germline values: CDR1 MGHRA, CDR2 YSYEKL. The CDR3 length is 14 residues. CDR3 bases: TGCGCCAGCAGCCAAGGTATGACAGGAGATGGCTACACCTTC. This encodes CASSQGMTGDGYTF.

The CDR3 spells CASSELAGDRGGELFF. CDR3 nucleotide sequence: TGTGCCAGCAGCGAGCTAGCGGGGGATAGGGGCGGGGAGCTGTTTTTT. The chain carries TRBV9 and TRBJ2-2; the match to TRBD2 covers 10 bases. J gave up 7 bases and V 3 bases, and 9 bases lay outside the gene matches. Germline-derived CDR1 and CDR2 are SGDLS and YYNGEE. This CDR3 comprises 16 residues.

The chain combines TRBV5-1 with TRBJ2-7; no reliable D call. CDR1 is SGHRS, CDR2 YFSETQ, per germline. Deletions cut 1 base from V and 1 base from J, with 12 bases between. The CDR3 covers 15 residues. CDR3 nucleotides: TGCGCCAGCAGCTTGCTGCAGAAATCTTCCTACGAGCAGTACTTC. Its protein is CASSLLQKSSYEQYF.

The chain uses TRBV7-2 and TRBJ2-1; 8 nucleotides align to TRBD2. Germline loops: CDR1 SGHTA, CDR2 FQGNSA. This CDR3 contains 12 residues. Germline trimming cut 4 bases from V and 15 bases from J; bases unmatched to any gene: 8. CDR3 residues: CASSSQAGGGFF. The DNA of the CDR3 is TGTGCCAGCAGCTCCCAGGCGGGGGGTGGGTTCTTC.

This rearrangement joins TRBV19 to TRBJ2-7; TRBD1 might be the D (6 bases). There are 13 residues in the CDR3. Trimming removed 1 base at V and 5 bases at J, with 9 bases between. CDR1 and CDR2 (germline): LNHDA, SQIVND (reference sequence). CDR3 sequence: CASSIVTGNEQYF. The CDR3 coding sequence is TGTGCCAGTAGTATAGTCACAGGGAACGAGCAGTACTTC.

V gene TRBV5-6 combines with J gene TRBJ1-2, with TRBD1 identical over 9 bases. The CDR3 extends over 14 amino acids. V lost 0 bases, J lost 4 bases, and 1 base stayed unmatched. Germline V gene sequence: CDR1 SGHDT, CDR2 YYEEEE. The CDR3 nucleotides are TGTGCCAGCAGCTTGGAACAGGGGGCCTATGGCTACACCTTC. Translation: CASSLEQGAYGYTF. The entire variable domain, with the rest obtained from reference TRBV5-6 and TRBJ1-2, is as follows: DAGVTQSPTHLIKTRGQQVTLRCSPKSGHDTVSWYQQALGQGPQFIFQYYEEEERQRGNFPDRFSGHQFPNYSSELNVNALLLGDSALYLCASSLEQGAYGYTFGSGTRLTVV.

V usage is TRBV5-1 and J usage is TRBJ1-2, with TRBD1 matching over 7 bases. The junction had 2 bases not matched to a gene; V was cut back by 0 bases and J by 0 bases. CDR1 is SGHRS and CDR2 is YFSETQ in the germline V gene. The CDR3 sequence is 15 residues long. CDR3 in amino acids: CASSLGGTANYGYTF. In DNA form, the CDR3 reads TGCGCCAGCAGCTTGGGTGGGACAGCTAACTATGGCTACACCTTC.

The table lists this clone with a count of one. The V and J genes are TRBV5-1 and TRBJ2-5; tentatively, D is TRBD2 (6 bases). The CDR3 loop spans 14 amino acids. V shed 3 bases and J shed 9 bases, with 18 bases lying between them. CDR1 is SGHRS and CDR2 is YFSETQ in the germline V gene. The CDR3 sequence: CASSSLAGPLAQYF. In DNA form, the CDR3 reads TGCGCCAGCAGCTCCCTGGCGGGGCCTCTGGCCCAGTACTTC.

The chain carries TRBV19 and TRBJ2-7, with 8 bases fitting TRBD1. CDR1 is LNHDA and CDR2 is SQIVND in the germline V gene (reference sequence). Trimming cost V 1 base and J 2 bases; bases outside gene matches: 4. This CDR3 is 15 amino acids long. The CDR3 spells CASSIGQGMTYEQYF. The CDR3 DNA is TGTGCCAGTAGTATAGGACAGGGGATGACCTACGAGCAGTACTTC.

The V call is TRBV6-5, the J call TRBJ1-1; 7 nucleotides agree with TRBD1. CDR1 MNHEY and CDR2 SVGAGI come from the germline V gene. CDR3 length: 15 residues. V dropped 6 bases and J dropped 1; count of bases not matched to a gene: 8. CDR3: CASRRPDRANTEAFF. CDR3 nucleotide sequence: TGTGCCAGCAGGCGGCCCGACAGGGCGAACACTGAAGCTTTCTTT.